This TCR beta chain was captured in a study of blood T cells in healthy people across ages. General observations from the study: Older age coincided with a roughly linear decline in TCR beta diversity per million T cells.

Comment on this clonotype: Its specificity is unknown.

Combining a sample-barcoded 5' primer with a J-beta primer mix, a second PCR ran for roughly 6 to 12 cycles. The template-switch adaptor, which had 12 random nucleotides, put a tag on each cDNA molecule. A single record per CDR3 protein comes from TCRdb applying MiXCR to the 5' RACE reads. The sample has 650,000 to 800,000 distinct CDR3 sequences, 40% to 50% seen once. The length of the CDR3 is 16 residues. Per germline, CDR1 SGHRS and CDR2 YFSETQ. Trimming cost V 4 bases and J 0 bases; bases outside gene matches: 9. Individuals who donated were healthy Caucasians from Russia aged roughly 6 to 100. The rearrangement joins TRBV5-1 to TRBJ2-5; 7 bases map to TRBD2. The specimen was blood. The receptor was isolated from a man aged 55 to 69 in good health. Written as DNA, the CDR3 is TGCGCCAGCAGCCTACCGGCTAGCGGAGACCAAGAGACCCAGTACTTC. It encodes CASSLPASGDQETQYF.